Shown below are 25 T cell receptor beta chains from a single sample sequenced in a study of blood T cell repertoires in COVID-19. The data were produced by immunoSEQ multiplex PCR, yet TCRdb's version contains in-frame clones alone and is incomplete. This table holds some 300,000 clones, 75% to 90% found once. The sample taken for sequencing was peripheral blood. These receptors originate from a woman between 45 and 60 years old with COVID-19, enrolled during active disease.

The chain employs TRBV5-1 and TRBJ2-7; no reliable D call. CDR1 and CDR2 from the germline V gene are SGHRS and YFSETQ. Trimming took off 0 bases at V and 2 bases at J, with 12 bases between the two ends. The CDR3 covers 15 residues. As DNA, the CDR3 is TGCGCCAGCAGCTTGGCCAGTGACACCACCTACGAGCAGTACTTC. This sequence encodes CASSLASDTTYEQYF. Full variable domain (missing parts from reference TRBV5-1 and TRBJ2-7): KAGVTQTPRYLIKTRGQQVTLSCSPISGHRSVSWYQQTPGQGLQFLFEYFSETQRNKGNFPGRFSGRQFSNSRSEMNVSTLELGDSALYLCASSLASDTTYEQYFGPGTRLTVT.

CDR3 bases: TGTGCCAGCAGCGTTCTCGCGGGCTACGAGCAGTACTTC. It translates to CASSVLAGYEQYF. V gene TRBV5-4 combines with J gene TRBJ2-7; weak D call: TRBD2 (5 bases). Per germline, CDR1 SGHNT and CDR2 YYREEE (reference sequence). Trimming took 4 bases from V and 3 from J, leaving 11 bases between them. The CDR3 contains 13 residues.

The chain carries TRBV5-1 and TRBJ2-5; D is undetermined. The CDR3 spans 12 residues. Germline V lookup: CDR1 SGHRS, CDR2 YFSETQ. V was pared by 4 bases and J by 0 bases, with 4 bases between. The CDR3 coding sequence is TGCGCCAGCAGCGTCGACCAAGAGACCCAGTACTTC. The encoded protein is CASSVDQETQYF.

This clone was found a few times. The chain carries TRBV11-3 and TRBJ2-2, with unresolved D. V was pared by 1 base and J by 2 bases, with 5 bases between. Looked up from germline, CDR1 is SGHNT and CDR2 is YENEEA. This CDR3 spans 14 amino acids. The DNA of the CDR3 is TGTGCCAGCAGCTTAGGGCTTAACACCGGGGAGCTGTTTTTT. This codes for CASSLGLNTGELFF.

The chain's CDR3 is CASSLGIRVSGNTIYF. In DNA form, the CDR3 reads TGTGCCAGCAGCTTAGGGATTCGGGTCTCTGGAAACACCATATATTTT. The chain carries TRBV7-9 and TRBJ1-3; D gene ambiguous. Trimming cost V 1 base and J 0 bases, with 10 bases left between them. The CDR3 has 16 residues. Germline CDR1 reads SEHNR; CDR2 reads FQNEAQ (reference sequence). Combining the CDR3 with reference TRBV7-9 and TRBJ1-3 gives the whole variable domain DTGVSQNPRHKITKRGQNVTFRCDPISEHNRLYWYRQTLGQGPEFLTYFQNEAQLEKSRLLSDRFSAERPKGSFSTLEIQRTEQGDSAMYLCASSLGIRVSGNTIYFGEGSWLTVV.

The V and J genes are TRBV19 and TRBJ1-4; possible D gene TRBD1, 5 bases. CDR1 and CDR2 (germline): LNHDA, SQIVND (reference sequence). The CDR3 loop spans 15 amino acids. The V end was cut by 7 bases, the J end by 7 bases, with 19 bases between. CDR3 amino acids: CASNGKGRVGEKLFF. CDR3 DNA: TGTGCCAGTAATGGGAAAGGCAGGGTCGGTGAAAAACTGTTTTTT.

This chain uses TRBV13 with TRBJ1-6; D may be TRBD1 (5 bases). The germline gives CDR1 PRHDT, CDR2 FYEKMQ (reference sequence). This CDR3 contains 16 residues. The germline V and J ends were trimmed by 5 bases and 7 bases, with 18 bases remaining between them. The CDR3 spells CASSRSRGGSNSPLHF. Written as DNA, the CDR3 is TGTGCCAGCAGCCGATCGCGGGGGGGATCCAATTCACCCCTCCACTTT. Variable domain in full (rest from reference TRBV13 and TRBJ1-6): AAGVIQSPRHLIKEKRETATLKCYPIPRHDTVYWYQQGPGQDPQFLISFYEKMQSDKGSIPDRFSAQQFSDYHSELNMSSLELGDSALYFCASSRSRGGSNSPLHFGNGTRLTVT.

This sequence joins TRBV6-4 and TRBJ1-2, with a tentative D call TRBD1 (5 bases). V gave up 3 bases and J gave up 6 bases, with 11 bases separating them. Per germline, CDR1 MRHNA and CDR2 SNTAGT. The CDR3 has 13 amino acids. DNA of the CDR3: TGTGCCAGCAGTGATTCCTGGGGCAATGGCTACACCTTC. Encoded protein: CASSDSWGNGYTF.

This clone was detected once. The chain joins TRBV6-5 to TRBJ2-1; TRBD2 agrees at 12 bases. Germline lookup yields CDR1 MNHEY and CDR2 SVGAGI. The CDR3 covers 15 residues. Losses at the gene ends were 6 bases for V and 5 bases for J; bases not matched to a gene: 5. For the CDR3, the DNA is TGTGCCAGCAGACAAGGACTAGCGGGAAACAATGAGCAGTTCTTC. Protein: CASRQGLAGNNEQFF.

This clone was counted a single time. The chain joins TRBV5-1 to TRBJ2-3; 7 bases agree with TRBD1. The CDR3 consists of 15 residues. Trimming removed 2 bases from V and 8 bases from J; junction bases left unmatched: 11. CDR1 and CDR2 (germline): SGHRS, YFSETQ. This chain's CDR3 is CASSFGQGTELTQYF. CDR3 coding DNA: TGCGCCAGCAGCTTCGGGCAGGGGACAGAGCTTACGCAGTATTTT.

This chain uses TRBV27 with TRBJ2-3, with D maybe TRBD2 (5 bases). V was trimmed by 3 bases and J by 2 bases, leaving 9 bases between them. The CDR3 extends over 14 amino acids. From germline, CDR1 is MNHEY and CDR2 SMNVEV (reference sequence). This CDR3 reads CASSFPGVTDTQYF. The CDR3 DNA is TGTGCCAGCAGTTTCCCCGGGGTCACAGATACGCAGTATTTT.

The gene calls are TRBV25-1 and TRBJ2-1; perhaps TRBD2 as D (6 bases). The germline V and J ends were trimmed by 7 bases and 0 bases, with 22 bases remaining between them. The CDR3 sequence is 18 residues long. Germline loops: CDR1 MGHDK, CDR2 SYGVNS. CDR3 nucleotides: TGTGCCAGCATAGGTCATGGGGACTCCCGGAGCTCCTACAATGAGCAGTTCTTC. This translates into CASIGHGDSRSSYNEQFF.

The V and J genes are TRBV9 and TRBJ2-7, with 8 nucleotides matching TRBD2. CDR3 size: 16 residues. Germline assignment: CDR1 SGDLS and CDR2 YYNGEE. The V segment lost 3 bases and the J segment 0 bases; nucleotides outside the gene matches: 8. CDR3 in DNA: TGTGCCAGCAGCGGACATAGCGGGAAGGACTCCTACGAGCAGTACTTC. This translates into CASSGHSGKDSYEQYF.

The V call is TRBV9, the J call TRBJ1-2; 7 positions agree with TRBD1. Looked up from germline, CDR1 is SGDLS and CDR2 is YYNGEE. The V segment lost 0 bases and the J segment 8 bases; nucleotides outside the gene matches: 4. The length of the CDR3 is 13 residues. The CDR3 sequence is CASSVDRGGGYTF. The CDR3 DNA reads TGTGCCAGCAGCGTAGACAGGGGTGGCGGCTACACCTTC.

The V gene is TRBV5-1, the J gene TRBJ1-2; 8 nucleotides agree with TRBD1. The length of the CDR3 is 15 residues. The V gene's germline CDR1 is SGHRS and CDR2 YFSETQ. V lost 3 bases, J lost 3 bases, and 7 bases stayed unmatched. CDR3 in DNA: TGCGCCAGCAGCTCGCCGGGACAGGAGGACTATGGCTACACCTTC. Residues: CASSSPGQEDYGYTF.

V and J are TRBV4-3 and TRBJ2-7, with TRBD1 matching 9 bases. The CDR3 is 15 residues long. V was pared by 0 bases and J by 2 bases, with 2 bases of the junction left unmatched. Germline V gene data show CDR1 as LGHNA and CDR2 as YSLEER. The CDR3 DNA is TGCGCCAGCAGCCAAGAAGGGACAGGGACCTACGAGCAGTACTTC. Amino acids: CASSQEGTGTYEQYF.

V gene TRBV7-3 combines with J gene TRBJ2-2, with TRBD2 matching 9 bases. There are 15 residues in the CDR3. Per germline, CDR1 SGHTA and CDR2 FQGTGA. J lost 7 bases, V lost 3 bases, and 6 bases had no gene match. The chain's CDR3 is CASSFLAGAGGELFF. The CDR3 nucleotides are TGTGCCAGCAGCTTCTTAGCGGGAGCTGGCGGGGAGCTGTTTTTT.

The rearrangement uses TRBV7-3 and TRBJ2-1; 10 bases agree with TRBD2. The V segment lost 1 base and the J segment 10 bases; nucleotides outside the gene matches: 10. Germline V gene data show CDR1 as SGHTA and CDR2 as FQGTGA. The CDR3 consists of 16 residues. CDR3 loop: CASSLMSSSGSGEQFF. The CDR3 coding sequence is TGTGCCAGCAGCTTAATGTCGTCTAGCGGGAGTGGGGAGCAGTTCTTC.

V and J are TRBV18 and TRBJ1-5; possible D gene TRBD1, 6 bases. Germline-derived CDR1 and CDR2 are KGHSH and LQKENI. The CDR3 runs to 17 residues. V was pared by 4 bases and J by 0 bases, with 16 bases between. CDR3 coding DNA: TGTGCCAGCTCACTCCACCGGGACACTTCTAGCAATCAGCCCCAGCATTTT. This encodes CASSLHRDTSSNQPQHF.

This chain uses TRBV10-3 with TRBJ1-4, with a tentative D call TRBD1 (5 bases). The CDR3 is 11 residues long. V was cut by 1 base and J by 14 bases, with 8 bases left in between. Germline CDR1 ENHRY, CDR2 SYGVKD. This CDR3 is CAISEFGTLFF. The CDR3 coding sequence is TGTGCCATCAGTGAGTTTGGGACTCTGTTTTTT.

This chain links TRBV23-1 with TRBJ2-7; maybe TRBD1 (5 bases). TRBV23-1 is reported as an ORF; its role is uncertain. The CDR3 length is 15 residues. V gave up 3 bases and J gave up 5 bases, with 17 bases separating them. The DNA of the CDR3 is TGCGCCAGCAGTCACCCGTCTCTCAAGGGGAACGAGCAGTACTTC. Translation gives CASSHPSLKGNEQYF.

This clone was observed a single time. This chain connects TRBV3-1 (or the pseudogene TRBV3-2) to TRBJ2-1; D is perhaps TRBD1 (8 bases). Germline loops: CDR1 LGHDT, CDR2 YNNKEL (reference sequence). The CDR3 is 14 amino acids. Trimming removed 5 bases at V and 9 bases at J, with 17 bases between. The CDR3 protein is CASSGRDRPSEQFF. Written as DNA, the CDR3 is TGTGCCAGCAGCGGGAGGGACAGGCCCAGTGAGCAGTTCTTC.

J is TRBJ2-7 and V is TRBV7-9; 7 positions agree with TRBD2. Germline V gene sequence: CDR1 SEHNR, CDR2 FQNEAQ (reference sequence). The V gene end was trimmed by 1 base and the J gene end by 2 bases; junction bases not matched to a gene: 5. This CDR3 has 15 residues. The DNA for the CDR3 is TGTGCCAGCAGCTTAGGCGCGGGAGCCACCTACGAGCAGTACTTC. Its protein is CASSLGAGATYEQYF.

This clone was found once. This rearrangement joins TRBV5-4 to TRBJ2-2; 10 bases align to TRBD1. Germline V gene lookup returns CDR1 SGHNT and CDR2 YYREEE (reference sequence). CDR3 length: 16 amino acids. V was pared by 4 bases and J by 6 bases, with 9 bases of the junction left unmatched. CDR3 nucleotides: TGTGCCAGCAGCAGCGGCCGGGACAGGGGTGCCGGGGAGCTGTTTTTT. Protein sequence: CASSSGRDRGAGELFF.

This chain uses TRBV18 with TRBJ1-2, with D perhaps TRBD1 (6 bases). Per the germline V gene, CDR1 is KGHSH and CDR2 is LQKENI. CDR3 length equals 13 residues. Deletions cut 1 base from V and 8 bases from J, with 11 bases between. The CDR3 DNA reads TGTGCCAGCTCACCACGGGCAGGGGAAGGCTACACCTTC. Encoded protein: CASSPRAGEGYTF. The full variable domain, in which reference TRBV18 and TRBJ1-2 provide the parts outside the CDR3, is NAGVMQNPRHLVRRRGQEARLRCSPMKGHSHVYWYRQLPEEGLKFMVYLQKENIIDESGMPKERFSAEFPKEGPSILRIQQVVRGDSAAYFCASSPRAGEGYTFGSGTRLTVV.